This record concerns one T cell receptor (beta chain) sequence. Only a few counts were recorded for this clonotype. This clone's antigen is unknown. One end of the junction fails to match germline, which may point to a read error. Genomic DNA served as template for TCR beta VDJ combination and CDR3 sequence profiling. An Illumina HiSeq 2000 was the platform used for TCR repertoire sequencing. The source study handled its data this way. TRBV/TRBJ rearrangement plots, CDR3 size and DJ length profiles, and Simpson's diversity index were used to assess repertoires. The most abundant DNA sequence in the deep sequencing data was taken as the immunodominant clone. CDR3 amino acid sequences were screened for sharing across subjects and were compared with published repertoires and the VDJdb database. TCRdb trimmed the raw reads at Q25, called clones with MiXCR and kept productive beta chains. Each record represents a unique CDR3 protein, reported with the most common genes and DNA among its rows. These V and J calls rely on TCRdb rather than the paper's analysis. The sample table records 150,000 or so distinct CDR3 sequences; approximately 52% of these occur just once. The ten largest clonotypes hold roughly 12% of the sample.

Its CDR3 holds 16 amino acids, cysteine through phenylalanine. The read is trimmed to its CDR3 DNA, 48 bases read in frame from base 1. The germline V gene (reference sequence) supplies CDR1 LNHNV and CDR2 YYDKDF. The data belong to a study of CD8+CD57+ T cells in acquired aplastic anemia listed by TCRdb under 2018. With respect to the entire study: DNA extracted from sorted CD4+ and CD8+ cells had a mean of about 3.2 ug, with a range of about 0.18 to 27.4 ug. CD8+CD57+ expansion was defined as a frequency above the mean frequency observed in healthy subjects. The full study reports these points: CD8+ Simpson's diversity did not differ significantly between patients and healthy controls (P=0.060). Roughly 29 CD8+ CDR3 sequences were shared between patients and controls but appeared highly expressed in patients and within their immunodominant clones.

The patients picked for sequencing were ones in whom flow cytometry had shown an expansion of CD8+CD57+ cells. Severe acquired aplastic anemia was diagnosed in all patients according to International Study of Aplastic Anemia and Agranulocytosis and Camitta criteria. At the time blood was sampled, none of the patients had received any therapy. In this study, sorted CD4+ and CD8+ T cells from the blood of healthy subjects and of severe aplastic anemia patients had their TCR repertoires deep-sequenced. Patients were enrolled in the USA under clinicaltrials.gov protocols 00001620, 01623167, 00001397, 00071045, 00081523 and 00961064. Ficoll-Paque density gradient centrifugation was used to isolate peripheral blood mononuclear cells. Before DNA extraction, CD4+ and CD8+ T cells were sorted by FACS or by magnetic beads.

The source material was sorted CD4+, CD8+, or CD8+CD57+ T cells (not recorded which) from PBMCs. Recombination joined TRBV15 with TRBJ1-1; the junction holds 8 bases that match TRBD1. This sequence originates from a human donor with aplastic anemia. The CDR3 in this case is CAASSLRTGRNTEAFF. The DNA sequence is TGTGCCGCCAGCAGCCTGAGGACAGGGCGAAACACTGAAGCTTTCTTT.